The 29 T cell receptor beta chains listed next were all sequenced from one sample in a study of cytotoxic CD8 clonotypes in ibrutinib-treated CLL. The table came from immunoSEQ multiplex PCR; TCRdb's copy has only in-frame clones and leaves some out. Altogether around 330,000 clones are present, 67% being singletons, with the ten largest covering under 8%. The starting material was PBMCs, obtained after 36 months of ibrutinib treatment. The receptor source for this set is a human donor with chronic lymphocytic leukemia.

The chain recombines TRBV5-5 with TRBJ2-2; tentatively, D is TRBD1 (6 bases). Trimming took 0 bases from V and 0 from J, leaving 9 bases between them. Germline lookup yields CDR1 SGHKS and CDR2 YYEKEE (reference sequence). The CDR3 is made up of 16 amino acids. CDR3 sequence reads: CASSLVAGANTGELFF. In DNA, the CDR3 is TGTGCCAGCAGCTTGGTCGCAGGGGCGAACACCGGGGAGCTGTTTTTT.

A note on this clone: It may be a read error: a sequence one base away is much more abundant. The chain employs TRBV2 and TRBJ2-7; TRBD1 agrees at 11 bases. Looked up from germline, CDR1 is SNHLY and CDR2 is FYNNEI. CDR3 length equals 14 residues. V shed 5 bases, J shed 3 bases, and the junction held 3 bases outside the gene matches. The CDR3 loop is CASSSGTGGYEQYF. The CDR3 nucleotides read TGTGCCAGCAGTTCCGGGACAGGGGGCTACGAGCAGTACTTC. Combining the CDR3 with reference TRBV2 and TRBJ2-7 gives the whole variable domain EPEVTQTPSHQVTQMGQEVILRCVPISNHLYFYWYRQILGQKVEFLVSFYNNEISEKSEIFDDQFSVERPDGSNFTLKIRSTKLEDSAMYFCASSSGTGGYEQYFGPGTRLTVT.

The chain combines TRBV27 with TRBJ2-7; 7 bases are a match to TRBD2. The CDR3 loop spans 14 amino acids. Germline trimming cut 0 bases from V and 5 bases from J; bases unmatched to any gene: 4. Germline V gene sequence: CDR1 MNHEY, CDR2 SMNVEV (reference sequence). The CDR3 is CASSLSQRGDEQYF. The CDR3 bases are TGTGCCAGCAGTTTATCGCAACGGGGGGACGAGCAGTACTTC.

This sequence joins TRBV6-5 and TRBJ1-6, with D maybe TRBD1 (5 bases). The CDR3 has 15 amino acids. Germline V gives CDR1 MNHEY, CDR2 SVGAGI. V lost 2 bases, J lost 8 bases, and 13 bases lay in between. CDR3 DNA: TGTGCCAGCAGTTACATTCCAGGGATCGATTCACCCCTCCACTTT. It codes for CASSYIPGIDSPLHF.

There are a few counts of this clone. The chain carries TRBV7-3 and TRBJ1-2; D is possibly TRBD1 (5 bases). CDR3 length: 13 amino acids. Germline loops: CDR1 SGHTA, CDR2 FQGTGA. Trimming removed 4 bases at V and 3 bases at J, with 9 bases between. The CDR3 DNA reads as TGTGCCAGCAGCTCGACAGTGGACTATGGCTACACCTTC. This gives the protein CASSSTVDYGYTF.

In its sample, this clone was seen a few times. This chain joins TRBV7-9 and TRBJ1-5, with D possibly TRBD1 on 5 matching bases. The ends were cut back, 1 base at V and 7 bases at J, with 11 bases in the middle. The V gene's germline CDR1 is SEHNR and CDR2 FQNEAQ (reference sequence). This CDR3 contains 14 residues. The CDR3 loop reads CASSLGGTSQPQHF. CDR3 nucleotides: TGTGCCAGCAGCTTAGGCGGGACGTCCCAGCCCCAGCATTTT.

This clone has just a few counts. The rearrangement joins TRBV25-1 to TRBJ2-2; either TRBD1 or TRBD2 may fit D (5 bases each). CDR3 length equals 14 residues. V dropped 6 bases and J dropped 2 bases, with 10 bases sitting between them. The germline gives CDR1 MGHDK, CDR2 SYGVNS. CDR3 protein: CASRQDFNTGELFF. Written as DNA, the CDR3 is TGTGCCAGCAGACAGGACTTTAACACCGGGGAGCTGTTTTTT.

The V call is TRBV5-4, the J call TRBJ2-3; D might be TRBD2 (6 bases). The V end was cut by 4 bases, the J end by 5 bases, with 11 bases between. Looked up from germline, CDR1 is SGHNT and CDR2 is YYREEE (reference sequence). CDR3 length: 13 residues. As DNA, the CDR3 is TGTGCCAGCAGCCGGCTGGAGGGAGATACGCAGTATTTT. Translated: CASSRLEGDTQYF.

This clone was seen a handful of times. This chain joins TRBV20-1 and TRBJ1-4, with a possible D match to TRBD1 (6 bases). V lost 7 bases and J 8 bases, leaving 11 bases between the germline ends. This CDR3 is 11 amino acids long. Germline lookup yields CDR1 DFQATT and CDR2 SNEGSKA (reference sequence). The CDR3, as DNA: TGCAGTGTCAGGGGTTGGGAAAAACTGTTTTTT. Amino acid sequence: CSVRGWEKLFF.

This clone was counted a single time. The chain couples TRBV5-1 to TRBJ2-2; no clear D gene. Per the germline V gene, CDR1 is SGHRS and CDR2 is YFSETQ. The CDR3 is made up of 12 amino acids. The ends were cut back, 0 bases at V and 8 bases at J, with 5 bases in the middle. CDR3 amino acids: CASSLDRGELFF. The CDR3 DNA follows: TGCGCCAGCAGCTTGGATCGTGGGGAGCTGTTTTTT.

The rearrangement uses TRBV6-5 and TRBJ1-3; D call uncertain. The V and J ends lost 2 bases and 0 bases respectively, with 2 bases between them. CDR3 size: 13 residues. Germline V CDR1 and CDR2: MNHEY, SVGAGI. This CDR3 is CASSYGSGNTIYF. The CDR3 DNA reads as TGTGCCAGCAGTTACGGCTCTGGAAACACCATATATTTT.

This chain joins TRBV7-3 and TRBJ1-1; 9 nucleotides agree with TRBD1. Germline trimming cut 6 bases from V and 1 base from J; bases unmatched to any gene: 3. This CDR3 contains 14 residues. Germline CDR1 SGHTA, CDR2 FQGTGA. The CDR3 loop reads CASRADRGNTEAFF. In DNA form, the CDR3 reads TGTGCCAGCAGAGCGGACAGGGGGAACACTGAAGCTTTCTTT.

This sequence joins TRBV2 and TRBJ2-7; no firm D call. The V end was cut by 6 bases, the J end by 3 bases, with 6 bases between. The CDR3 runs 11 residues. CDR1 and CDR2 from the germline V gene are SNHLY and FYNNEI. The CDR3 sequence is CASRDIYEQYF. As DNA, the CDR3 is TGTGCCAGCAGAGACATCTACGAGCAGTACTTC.

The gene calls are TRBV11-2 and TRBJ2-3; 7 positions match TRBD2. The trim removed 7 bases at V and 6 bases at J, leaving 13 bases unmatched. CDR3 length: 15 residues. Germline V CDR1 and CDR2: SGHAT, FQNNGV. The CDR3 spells CASTPLGGRVDTQYF. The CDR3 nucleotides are TGTGCCAGCACGCCACTAGGCGGGAGAGTGGATACGCAGTATTTT.

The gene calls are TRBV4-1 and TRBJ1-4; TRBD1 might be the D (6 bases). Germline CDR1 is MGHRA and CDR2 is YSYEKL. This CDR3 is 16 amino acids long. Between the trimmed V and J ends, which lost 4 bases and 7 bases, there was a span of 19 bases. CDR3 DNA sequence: TGCGCCAGCAGCCCCGGAAGGGGGTCGAAAATTGAAAAACTGTTTTTT. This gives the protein CASSPGRGSKIEKLFF.

The CDR3 here is CSVGVEMNTEAFF. The CDR3 nucleotides read TGCAGCGTTGGAGTGGAGATGAACACTGAAGCTTTCTTT. The chain recombines TRBV29-1 with TRBJ1-1; D remains unclear. V was trimmed by 4 bases and J by 0 bases, leaving 9 bases between them. The CDR3 has 13 amino acids. Germline CDR1 and CDR2: SQVTM and ANQGSEA.

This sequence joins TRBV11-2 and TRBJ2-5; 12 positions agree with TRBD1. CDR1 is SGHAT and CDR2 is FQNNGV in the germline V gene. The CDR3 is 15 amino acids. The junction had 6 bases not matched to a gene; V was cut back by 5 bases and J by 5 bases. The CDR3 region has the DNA TGTGCCAGCAGCCCGGGACAGGGGGCTGGGGAGACCCAGTACTTC. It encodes CASSPGQGAGETQYF.

CDR3 sequence: CASSSYPGGNYEQYF. DNA of the CDR3: TGTGCCAGCAGCTCATACCCGGGCGGGAACTACGAGCAGTACTTC. This chain connects TRBV7-2 to TRBJ2-7; TRBD2 is a possible D gene (6 bases). V dropped 4 bases and J dropped 3 bases, with 16 bases sitting between them. This CDR3 has 15 amino acids. The germline CDR1 and CDR2 sequences are SGHTA and FQGNSA.

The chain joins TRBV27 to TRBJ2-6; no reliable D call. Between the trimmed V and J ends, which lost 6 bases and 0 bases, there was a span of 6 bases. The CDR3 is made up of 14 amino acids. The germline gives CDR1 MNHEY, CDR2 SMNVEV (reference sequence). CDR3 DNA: TGTGCCAGCAGATTAGACTCTGGGGCCAACGTCCTGACTTTC. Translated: CASRLDSGANVLTF. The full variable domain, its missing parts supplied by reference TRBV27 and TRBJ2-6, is EAQVTQNPRYLITVTGKKLTVTCSQNMNHEYMSWYRQDPGLGLRQIYYSMNVEVTDKGDVPEGYKVSRKEKRNFPLILESPSPNQTSLYFCASRLDSGANVLTFGAGSRLTVL.

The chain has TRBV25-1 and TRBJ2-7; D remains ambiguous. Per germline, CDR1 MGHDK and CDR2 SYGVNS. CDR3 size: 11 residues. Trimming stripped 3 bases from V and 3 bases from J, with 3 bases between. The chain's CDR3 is CASSDNYEQYF. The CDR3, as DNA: TGTGCCAGCAGTGATAACTACGAGCAGTACTTC.

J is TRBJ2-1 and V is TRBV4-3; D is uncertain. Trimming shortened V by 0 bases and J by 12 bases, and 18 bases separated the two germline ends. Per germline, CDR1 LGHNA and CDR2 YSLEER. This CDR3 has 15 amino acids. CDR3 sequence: CASSQDHPLGWVQFF. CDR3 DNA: TGCGCCAGCAGCCAAGATCACCCCCTAGGTTGGGTGCAGTTCTTC.

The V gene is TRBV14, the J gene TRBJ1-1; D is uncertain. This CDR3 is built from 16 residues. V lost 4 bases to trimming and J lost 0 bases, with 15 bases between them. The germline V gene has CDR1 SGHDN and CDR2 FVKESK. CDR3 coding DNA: TGTGCCAGCAGCCGCGCCCGGGGAATGATGAACACTGAAGCTTTCTTT. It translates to CASSRARGMMNTEAFF.

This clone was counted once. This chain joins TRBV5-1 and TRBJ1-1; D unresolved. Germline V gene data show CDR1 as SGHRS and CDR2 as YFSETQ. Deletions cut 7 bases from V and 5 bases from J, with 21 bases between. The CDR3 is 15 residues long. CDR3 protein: CASAPLSGRGTEAFF. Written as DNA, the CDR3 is TGCGCCAGCGCCCCATTAAGTGGGCGCGGAACTGAAGCTTTCTTT. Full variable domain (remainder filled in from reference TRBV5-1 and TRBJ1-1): KAGVTQTPRYLIKTRGQQVTLSCSPISGHRSVSWYQQTPGQGLQFLFEYFSETQRNKGNFPGRFSGRQFSNSRSEMNVSTLELGDSALYLCASAPLSGRGTEAFFGQGTRLTVV.

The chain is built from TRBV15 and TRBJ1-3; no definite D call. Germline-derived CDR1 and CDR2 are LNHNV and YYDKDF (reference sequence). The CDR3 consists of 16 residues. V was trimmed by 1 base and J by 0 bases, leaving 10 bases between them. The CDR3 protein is CATSRAEDYSGNTIYF. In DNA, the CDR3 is TGTGCCACCAGCAGAGCAGAGGATTACTCTGGAAACACCATATATTTT.

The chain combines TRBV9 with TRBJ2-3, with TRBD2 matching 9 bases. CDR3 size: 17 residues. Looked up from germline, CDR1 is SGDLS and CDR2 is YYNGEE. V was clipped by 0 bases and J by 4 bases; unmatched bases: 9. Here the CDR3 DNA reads TGTGCCAGCAGCGTAGATGTCCTAGCGGGAACTTCAGATACGCAGTATTTT. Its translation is CASSVDVLAGTSDTQYF.

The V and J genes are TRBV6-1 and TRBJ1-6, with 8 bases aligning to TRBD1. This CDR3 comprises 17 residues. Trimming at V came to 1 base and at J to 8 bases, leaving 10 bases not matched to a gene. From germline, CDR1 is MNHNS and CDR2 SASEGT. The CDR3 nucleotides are TGTGCCAGCAGTGAAGAGAGGACAGGGTGGGGGGATTCACCCCTCCACTTT. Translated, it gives CASSEERTGWGDSPLHF.

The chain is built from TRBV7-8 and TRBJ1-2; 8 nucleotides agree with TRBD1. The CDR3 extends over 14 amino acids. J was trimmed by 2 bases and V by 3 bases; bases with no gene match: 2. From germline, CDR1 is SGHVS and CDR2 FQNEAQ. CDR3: CASSFDRGNYGYTF. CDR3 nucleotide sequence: TGTGCCAGCAGCTTTGACAGGGGAAACTATGGCTACACCTTC.

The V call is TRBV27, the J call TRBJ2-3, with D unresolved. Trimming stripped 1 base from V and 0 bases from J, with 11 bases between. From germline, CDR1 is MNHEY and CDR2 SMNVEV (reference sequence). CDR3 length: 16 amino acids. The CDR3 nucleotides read TGTGCCAGCAGTTTATATCGGTTATCTAGCACAGATACGCAGTATTTT. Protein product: CASSLYRLSSTDTQYF.

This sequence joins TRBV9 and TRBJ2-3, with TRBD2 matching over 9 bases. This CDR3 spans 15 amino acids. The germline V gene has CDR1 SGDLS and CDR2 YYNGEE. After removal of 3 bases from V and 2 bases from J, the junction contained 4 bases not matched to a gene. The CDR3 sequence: CASSGLAAHTDTQYF. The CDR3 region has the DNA TGTGCCAGCAGCGGACTAGCGGCGCACACAGATACGCAGTATTTT.